A selection of T cell receptor beta chains follows, all from one sample in a study of T-cell memory formation after mild COVID-19. TCRdb re-derived calls from the 5' RACE reads in MiXCR, one entry per CDR3 protein. The sample lists 15,000 or so distinct CDR3 sequences; about a quarter were seen once. The sequenced sample consisted of PBMCs or a T cell subset sorted from them (not recorded which). Receptors originate from a man younger than 35 who had mild COVID-19 (a few samples of this study predate the infection). Cell type and time point are not known. Both conserved end residues are part of each CDR3. The D gene is left open where the match is weak. For some rows the clone size is stated as once, few or many, or as a class when expanded; others skip it.

v_gene	d_gene	j_gene	abundance	CDR3nt	CDR3aa
TRBV5-1	.	TRBJ2-3	.	TGCGCCAGCAGCGTCCAGGGGCCTCGCACAGATACGCAGTATTTT	CASSVQGPRTDTQYF
TRBV4-1	.	TRBJ1-2	many	TGCGCCAGCAGCCCGGGCGGGGCCCCCGAGCGTGGCTACACCTTC	CASSPGGAPERGYTF
TRBV11-2	TRBD2	TRBJ2-1	many	TGTGCCAGCAGCTTAGGTACGCGGGGGGCCTACAATGAGCAGTTCTTC	CASSLGTRGAYNEQFF
TRBV29-1	TRBD1	TRBJ2-7	many	TGCAGCGTTGAATATAGAGGACAGGGATCCTACGAGCAGTACTTC	CSVEYRGQGSYEQYF
TRBV12-3/TRBV12-4	.	TRBJ2-7	.	TGTGCCAGCAGCCAGGCCGGGGGTGGGGACGAGCAGTACTTC	CASSQAGGGDEQYF
TRBV12-3/TRBV12-4	.	TRBJ1-2	.	TGTGCCAGCAGTTTGGGGACGGCAAACTATGGCTACACCTTC	CASSLGTANYGYTF
TRBV5-1	.	TRBJ2-3	many	TGCGCCAGCAGCTGGGACGGTGTCACAGATACGCAGTATTTT	CASSWDGVTDTQYF
TRBV29-1	.	TRBJ1-2	many	TGCAGCGTTGAAGGAGGACGGCACTATGGCTACACCTTC	CSVEGGRHYGYTF
TRBV28	.	TRBJ1-6	.	TGTGCCAGCAGCCCCGACTCCTATAATTCACCCCTCCACTTT	CASSPDSYNSPLHF
TRBV7-2	.	TRBJ1-6	medium-sized	TGTGCCAGCAGCTTAAGATGGCAAGGATTGTGGCCCCTCCACTTT	CASSLRWQGLWPLHF
TRBV2	.	TRBJ2-5	.	TGTGCCAGCAGCCTAAGTCCCATCCAAGAGACCCAGTACTTC	CASSLSPIQETQYF
TRBV7-9	.	TRBJ2-6	many	TGTGCCAGCAGCTCGCACAGGGTGGTTGGGGCCAACGTCCTGACTTTC	CASSSHRVVGANVLTF
TRBV15	.	TRBJ2-3	.	TGTGCCACCAGCAGAGATCAGGATACGCAGTATTTT	CATSRDQDTQYF
TRBV4-1	.	TRBJ1-5	many	TGCGCCAGCAGCCAAGTGTTGGGGGGATTGCCCCAGCATTTT	CASSQVLGGLPQHF
TRBV7-9	.	TRBJ1-4	many	TGTGCCAGCAGCTTTTGGGGGAACGAAAAACTGTTTTTT	CASSFWGNEKLFF
TRBV15	.	TRBJ1-5	.	TGTGCCACCAGCAGAGAACCTCTCGTCTTGGGACGTCGGCAGCCCCAGCATTTT	CATSREPLVLGRRQPQHF
TRBV19	.	TRBJ1-1	few	TGTGCCAGTAGTATGGGCAACCGATACACTGAAGCTTTCTTT	CASSMGNRYTEAFF
TRBV5-4	.	TRBJ2-2	few	TGTGCCAGCAGCTTGAGTATGGCGCCAGGGACCGGGGAGCTGTTTTTT	CASSLSMAPGTGELFF
TRBV6-5	.	TRBJ2-2	many	TGTGCCAGCAGTTACGTGGGGGATGGGGAGCTGTTTTTT	CASSYVGDGELFF
TRBV7-9	TRBD1	TRBJ1-1	many	TGTGCCAGCAGCTGGGGACAGGGGGCCACTGAAGCTTTCTTT	CASSWGQGATEAFF
TRBV20-1	.	TRBJ2-5	many	TGCAGTGCAGACGAAGAGACCCAGTACTTC	CSADEETQYF
TRBV7-9	.	TRBJ2-7	.	TGTGCCAGCAGCCCCAGACCGACAGGAACCTACGAGCAGTACTTC	CASSPRPTGTYEQYF
TRBV5-1	.	TRBJ2-6	few	TGCGCCAGCCGCGCGGGGAACTCTGGGGCCAACGTCCTGACTTTC	CASRAGNSGANVLTF
TRBV7-3	TRBD1	TRBJ1-1	.	TGTGCCAGCAGCTTACACAGGGGAGTTGGGAGCGGCACTGAAGCTTTCTTT	CASSLHRGVGSGTEAFF
TRBV2	TRBD1	TRBJ2-1	many	TGTGCCGCGGACAGGGACACCTACAATGAGCAGTTCTTC	CAADRDTYNEQFF
TRBV4-2	TRBD2	TRBJ2-3	.	TGTGCCAGCAGCTTGGAGCGGGGGTCTTACACAGATACGCAGTATTTT	CASSLERGSYTDTQYF
TRBV7-2	TRBD1	TRBJ2-7	.	TGTGCCAGCAGCTACCAGGGGGCCTACGAGCAGTACTTC	CASSYQGAYEQYF
TRBV4-3	TRBD2	TRBJ2-7	many	TGCGCCAGCAGCCCCGGGGAGGGAGCCTACGAGCAGTACTTC	CASSPGEGAYEQYF
TRBV27	.	TRBJ2-3	many	TGTGCCAGCAGTTTATGGTTACCTCAGGGAACAGATACGCAGTATTTT	CASSLWLPQGTDTQYF
TRBV9	.	TRBJ2-2	.	TGTGCCAGCAGCCTAGGGGGAGGAGCCGGGGAGCTGTTTTTT	CASSLGGGAGELFF
TRBV20-1	TRBD2	TRBJ2-3	.	TGCAGTGCCAAATGGGGCGGGGGGACAGATACGCAGTATTTT	CSAKWGGGTDTQYF
TRBV6-5	.	TRBJ2-7	many	TGTGCCAGCAGTTACACATGGTCTGGCGAGCAGTACTTC	CASSYTWSGEQYF
TRBV20-1	.	TRBJ1-1	many	TGCAGTGCCGCACGGAACACTGAAGCTTTCTTT	CSAARNTEAFF
TRBV29-1	.	TRBJ2-5	few	TGCAGCGTTGAAGATCGGAGGGGGGGCCGGGGGGAGACCCAGTACTTC	CSVEDRRGGRGETQYF
TRBV6-5	.	TRBJ1-5	.	TGTGCCAGCAGTTTGAGGGCTAATCAGCCCCAGCATTTT	CASSLRANQPQHF
TRBV18	.	TRBJ1-6	.	TGTGCCAGCCGACAGTCTCCCCCTACCTATAATTCACCCCTCCACTTT	CASRQSPPTYNSPLHF
TRBV7-9	.	TRBJ2-1	.	TGTGCCAGCAGCCAGGACTCGAGTAGCATGGGAAACAATGAGCAGTTCTTC	CASSQDSSSMGNNEQFF
TRBV11-2	.	TRBJ2-3	.	TGTGCCAGCAGCTTAGGGGCCACAGATACGCAGTATTTT	CASSLGATDTQYF
TRBV29-1	.	TRBJ2-1	.	TGCAGCGTTGCCCTGGCGGCCCACAATGAGCAGTTCTTC	CSVALAAHNEQFF
TRBV6-5	.	TRBJ1-4	few	TGTGCCAGCAGTTACTCGCCTGGGTTTAATGAAAAACTGTTTTTT	CASSYSPGFNEKLFF
TRBV7-8	TRBD1	TRBJ2-7	once	TGTGCCAGCAGCTTGAGGGGACAGACCTACGAGCAGTACTTC	CASSLRGQTYEQYF
TRBV19	.	TRBJ1-5	.	TGTGCCAGTAGTTCCGACTATTTCAATAAGCCCCAGCATTTT	CASSSDYFNKPQHF
TRBV7-8	.	TRBJ1-4	many	TGTGCCAGCAGCATTCGGTTTGCAACTAATGAAAAACTGTTTTTT	CASSIRFATNEKLFF
TRBV5-1	.	TRBJ2-3	many	TGCGCCAGCAGCTTTCGTAGATACAGTACAGATACGCAGTATTTT	CASSFRRYSTDTQYF
TRBV9	.	TRBJ1-1	many	TGTGCCAGCAGCGTCAGTATGTACACTGAAGCTTTCTTT	CASSVSMYTEAFF
TRBV12-5	TRBD1	TRBJ2-7	many	TGTGCTAGTGTGGGGCAGGGGGATCCCTACGAGCAGTACTTC	CASVGQGDPYEQYF
TRBV7-9	.	TRBJ1-2	medium-sized	TGTGCCAGCAGCTTAGGTACAGAGAACTATGGCTACACCTTC	CASSLGTENYGYTF
TRBV7-2	TRBD2	TRBJ2-5	many	TGTGCCAGCAGCGAAGCCGGGACTAGCGGCTCCCTCCAAGAGACCCAGTACTTC	CASSEAGTSGSLQETQYF
TRBV27	.	TRBJ2-3	many	TGTGCCAGCAGTTTCGGGACCCTCAAAGCTGATACGCAGTATTTT	CASSFGTLKADTQYF
TRBV12-3/TRBV12-4	TRBD1	TRBJ1-1	.	TGTGCCAGCAGTACAGGGGAGGGAACTGAAGCTTTCTTT	CASSTGEGTEAFF
TRBV7-2	TRBD2	TRBJ2-7	many	TGTGCCAGCAGCTTATTCGCGGGGGGGCCGGACCACGAGCAGTACTTC	CASSLFAGGPDHEQYF
TRBV5-1	TRBD1	TRBJ1-1	.	TGCGCCAGCAGCAAGGGACAGGGGAGGACTGAAGCTTTCTTT	CASSKGQGRTEAFF
TRBV12-3/TRBV12-4	TRBD1	TRBJ2-7	.	TGTGCCAGCAGGGAGACCGGGACAGGGAACTACGAGCAGTACTTC	CASRETGTGNYEQYF
TRBV15	.	TRBJ1-2	.	TGTGCCACCAGCAGAGTAGCCAGCGGCGTTGTATGGCGGCTACCTAACTATGGCTACACCTTC	CATSRVASGVVWRLPNYGYTF
TRBV6-5	.	TRBJ2-3	many	TGTGCCAGCAGCGATTTGGGGAGTCCAGATACGCAGTATTTT	CASSDLGSPDTQYF
TRBV4-3	.	TRBJ1-5	many	TGCGCCAGCGCCGGGACCCCGGGCCAGCCCCAGCATTTT	CASAGTPGQPQHF